This T cell receptor beta chain appears in the sequencing data of a study of blood T cell repertoires in COVID-19. Study overall: PBMCs, B-cell-depleted T cells, or T cells were the source of the cDNA or gDNA that made up the material.

Allocation to cohorts depended on clinical history reported by the participants. Cohort 3 donors were reported recovered after two negative PCRs, clearance, or symptom resolution. Germline CDR1 reads SGDLS; CDR2 reads YYNGEE. This CDR3 has 15 residues. The junction had 4 bases not matched to a gene; V was cut back by 2 bases and J by 2 bases. Original methodology: The assay estimated nucleated cells by amplifying reference gene primers. Repertoires were generated with immunoSEQ multiplex PCR, while TCRdb's copy carries only in-frame clones and drops some. V, J and clone size are taken as reported in that table, and D and trimming were inferred from the DNA itself. The sample yields around 310,000 clones, 89% seen once.

V gene TRBV9 combines with J gene TRBJ2-7; 10 nucleotides match TRBD2. Sample: PBMCs or T cells enriched from blood (not recorded which). The sequence was obtained from a woman aged 30 to 39 who had recovered from COVID-19. CDR3 region: CASSVGLAVTYEQYF. In nucleotides, the CDR3 is TGTGCCAGCAGCGTCGGACTAGCGGTAACCTACGAGCAGTACTTC.